These 4 T cell receptor beta chains came from one sample sequenced in a study of cytomegalovirus exposure and HLA in healthy donors. Amplification used 60 Vbeta primers and 13 Jbeta primers. Clones were read by immunoSEQ multiplex PCR, and TCRdb kept only the in-frame ones, dropping some. Of 80,000 to 95,000 clones listed, roughly 67% are singletons. The sample comprised PBMCs. The origin of the receptors is a human donor in good health.

The chain recombines TRBV5-1 with TRBJ2-5; TRBD1 agrees at 7 bases. The CDR3 contains 15 residues. Germline-derived CDR1 and CDR2 are SGHRS and YFSETQ. V dropped 0 bases and J dropped 5; count of bases not matched to a gene: 7. In DNA form, the CDR3 reads TGCGCCAGCAGCTTGGGCGACAGGGCAGGGGAGACCCAGTACTTC. Translation gives CASSLGDRAGETQYF.

J is TRBJ1-5 and V is TRBV19; 7 bases are a match to TRBD1. Unmatched junction bases numbered 13, after V lost 5 bases and J lost 0 bases. Germline V gene data show CDR1 as LNHDA and CDR2 as SQIVND (reference sequence). This CDR3 has 18 amino acids. The CDR3 DNA is TGTGCCAGTAGTTCCTACGACAGGGCCCCTTATAGCAATCAGCCCCAGCATTTT. This sequence encodes CASSSYDRAPYSNQPQHF.

The rearrangement uses TRBV6-5 and TRBJ2-7; 8 bases line up with TRBD1. CDR1 is MNHEY and CDR2 is SVGAGI in the germline V gene. J lost 5 bases, V lost 0 bases, and 6 bases had no gene match. The CDR3 is 15 amino acids. The CDR3 here is CASSYSGDRSNEQYF. CDR3 nucleotides: TGTGCCAGCAGTTACTCGGGGGACAGGTCCAACGAGCAGTACTTC.

The sample holds a few counts of this clone. This sequence joins TRBV10-3 and TRBJ2-3; D call uncertain. The V end lost 7 bases, the J end lost 3 bases, and 11 bases lay between the germline ends. This CDR3 spans 13 amino acids. Germline V gene sequence: CDR1 ENHRY, CDR2 SYGVKD. The CDR3 spells CAITIDWTDTQYF. For the CDR3, the DNA is TGTGCCATCACCATCGACTGGACAGATACGCAGTATTTT.